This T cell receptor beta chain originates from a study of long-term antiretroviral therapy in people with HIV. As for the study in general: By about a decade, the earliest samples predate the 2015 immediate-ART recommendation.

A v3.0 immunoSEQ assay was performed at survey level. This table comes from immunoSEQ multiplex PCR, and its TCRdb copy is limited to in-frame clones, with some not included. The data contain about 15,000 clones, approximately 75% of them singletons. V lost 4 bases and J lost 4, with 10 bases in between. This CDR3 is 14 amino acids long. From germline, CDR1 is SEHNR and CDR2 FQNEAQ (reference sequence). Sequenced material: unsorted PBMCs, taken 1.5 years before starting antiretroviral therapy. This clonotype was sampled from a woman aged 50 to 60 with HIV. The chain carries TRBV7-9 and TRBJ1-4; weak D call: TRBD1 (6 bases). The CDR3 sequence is CASSYRDSNEKLFF. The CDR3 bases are TGTGCCAGCAGCTACAGGGATAGTAATGAAAAACTGTTTTTT.